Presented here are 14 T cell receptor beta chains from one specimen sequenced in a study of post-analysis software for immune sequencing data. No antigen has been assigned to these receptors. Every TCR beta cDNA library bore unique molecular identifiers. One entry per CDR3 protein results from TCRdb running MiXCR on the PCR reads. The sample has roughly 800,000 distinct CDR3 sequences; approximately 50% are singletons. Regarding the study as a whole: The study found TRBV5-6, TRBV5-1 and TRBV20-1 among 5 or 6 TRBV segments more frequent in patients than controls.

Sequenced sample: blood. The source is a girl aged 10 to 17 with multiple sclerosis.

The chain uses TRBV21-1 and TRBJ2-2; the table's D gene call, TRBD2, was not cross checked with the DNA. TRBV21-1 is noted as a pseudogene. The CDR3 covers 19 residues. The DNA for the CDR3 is TGTGCCAGCGGCGCGTTACTAGCGGGAGGGCAAGCGAACACCGGGGAGCTGTTTTTT. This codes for CASGALLAGGQANTGELFF.

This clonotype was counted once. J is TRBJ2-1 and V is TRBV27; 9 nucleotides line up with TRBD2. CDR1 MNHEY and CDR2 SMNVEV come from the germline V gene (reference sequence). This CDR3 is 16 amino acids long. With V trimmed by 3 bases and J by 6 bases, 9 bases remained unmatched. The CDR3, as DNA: TGTGCCAGCAGTTTTAGGCTAGCGGGATTCAGCAATGAGCAGTTCTTC. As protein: CASSFRLAGFSNEQFF.

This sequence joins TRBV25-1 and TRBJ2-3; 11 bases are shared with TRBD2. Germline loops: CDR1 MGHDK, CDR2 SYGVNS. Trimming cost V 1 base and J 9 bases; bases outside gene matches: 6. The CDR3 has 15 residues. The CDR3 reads CASSESTSGSGTQYF. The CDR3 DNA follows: TGTGCCAGCAGTGAATCCACTAGCGGGAGTGGCACGCAGTATTTT.

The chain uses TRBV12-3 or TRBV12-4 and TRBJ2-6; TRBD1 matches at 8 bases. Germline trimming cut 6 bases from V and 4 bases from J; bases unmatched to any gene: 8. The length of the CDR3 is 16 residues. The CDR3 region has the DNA TGTGCCAGCAGAGACGGACAGGGTTCGGGGGCCAACGTCCTGACTTTC. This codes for CASRDGQGSGANVLTF.

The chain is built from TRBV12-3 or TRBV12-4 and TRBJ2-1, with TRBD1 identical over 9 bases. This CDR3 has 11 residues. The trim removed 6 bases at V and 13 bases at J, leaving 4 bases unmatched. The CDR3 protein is CASSPDRGQFF. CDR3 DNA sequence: TGTGCCAGCAGCCCGGACAGGGGACAGTTCTTC.

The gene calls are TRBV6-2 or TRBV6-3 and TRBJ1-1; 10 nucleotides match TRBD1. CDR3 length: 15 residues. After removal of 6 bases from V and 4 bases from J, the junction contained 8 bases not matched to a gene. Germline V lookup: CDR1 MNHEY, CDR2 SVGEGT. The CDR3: CASRLRTGGGTEAFF. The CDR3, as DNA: TGTGCCAGCAGACTTCGGACAGGGGGAGGCACTGAAGCTTTCTTT.

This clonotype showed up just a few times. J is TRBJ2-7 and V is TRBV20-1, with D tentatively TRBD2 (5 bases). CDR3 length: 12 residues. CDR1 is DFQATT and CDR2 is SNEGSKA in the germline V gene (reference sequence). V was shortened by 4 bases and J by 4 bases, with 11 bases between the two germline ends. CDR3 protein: CSAIRGAYEQYF. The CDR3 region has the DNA TGCAGTGCTATACGGGGAGCTTACGAGCAGTACTTC.

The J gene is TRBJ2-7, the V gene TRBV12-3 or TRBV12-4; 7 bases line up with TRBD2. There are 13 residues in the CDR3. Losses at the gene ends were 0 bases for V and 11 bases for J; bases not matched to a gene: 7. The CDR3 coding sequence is TGTGCCAGCAGTTTAGCGCTTGCGGGGGAGAAGTACTTC. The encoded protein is CASSLALAGEKYF.

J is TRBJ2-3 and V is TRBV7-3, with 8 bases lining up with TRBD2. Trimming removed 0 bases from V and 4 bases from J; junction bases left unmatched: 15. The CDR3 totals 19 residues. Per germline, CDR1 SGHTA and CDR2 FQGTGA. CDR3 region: CASSLTSGGLRGGSDTQYF. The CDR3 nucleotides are TGTGCCAGCAGCTTAACCAGCGGGGGCCTCCGGGGCGGTTCAGATACGCAGTATTTT.

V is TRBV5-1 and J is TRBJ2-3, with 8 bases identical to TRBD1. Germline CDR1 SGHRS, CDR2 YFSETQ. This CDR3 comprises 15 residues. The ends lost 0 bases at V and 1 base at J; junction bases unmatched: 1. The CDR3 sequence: CASSLATGGTDTQYF. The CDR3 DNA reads TGCGCCAGCAGCTTGGCGACAGGGGGCACAGATACGCAGTATTTT.

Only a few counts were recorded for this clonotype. The CDR3 DNA sequence: TGTGCCAGCAGCTTGGGCCAGGGTGGACCGGGTAGGGACATTCAGTACTTC. Residues: CASSLGQGGPGRDIQYF. The chain has TRBV5-5 and TRBJ2-4; weak D call: TRBD1 (5 bases). Germline CDR1 reads SGHKS; CDR2 reads YYEKEE (reference sequence). The CDR3 has 17 amino acids. V lost 0 bases and J lost 8, with 21 bases in between.

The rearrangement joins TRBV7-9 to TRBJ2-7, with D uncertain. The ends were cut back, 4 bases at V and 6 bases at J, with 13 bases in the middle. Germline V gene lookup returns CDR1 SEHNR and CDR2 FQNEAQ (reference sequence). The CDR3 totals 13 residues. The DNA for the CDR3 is TGTGCCAGCAGCTCGCGGACCGTGCGCGAGCAGTACTTC. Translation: CASSSRTVREQYF.

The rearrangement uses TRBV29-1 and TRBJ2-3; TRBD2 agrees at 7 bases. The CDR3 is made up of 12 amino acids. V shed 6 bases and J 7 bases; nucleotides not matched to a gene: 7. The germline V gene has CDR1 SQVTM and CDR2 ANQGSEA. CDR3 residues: CSVAVSGNTQYF. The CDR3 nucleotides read TGCAGCGTCGCAGTCAGCGGGAATACGCAGTATTTT.

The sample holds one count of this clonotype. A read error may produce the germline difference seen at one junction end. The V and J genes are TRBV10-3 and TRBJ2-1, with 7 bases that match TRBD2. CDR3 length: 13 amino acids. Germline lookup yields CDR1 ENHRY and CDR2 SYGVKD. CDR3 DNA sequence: TGTGCCACCAGTGGACTAGACGGTGCTGAGCAGTTCTTC. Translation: CATSGLDGAEQFF.